This paragraph covers one TCR beta chain sequence. Its antigen is not identified. The sample is drawn from a study of T cell repertoires in cytomegalovirus infection. For the study at large: Use of recently identified HLA-C-restricted and well-studied HLA-B-restricted CMV epitopes was part of the study. Public TCR beta signature analysis indicated the presence of both CMV infection and matching HLA type.

TCRdb reprocessed the reads via MiXCR and lists one record per CDR3 protein. Of 800,000 to 950,000 distinct CDR3 sequences in the sample, over 25% are singletons; the top ten hold over 10%. V lost 5 bases and J lost 7, with 8 bases in between. The V gene's germline CDR1 is SEHNR and CDR2 FQNEAQ (reference sequence). CDR3 size: 11 residues. Sequences were derived from cultured CD8+ T cells from PBMCs, sampled from culture after CMV antigen stimulation. This chain connects TRBV7-9 to TRBJ1-2; D not certain. The TCR originated in a human donor in good health (CMV status not recorded). Some clones in this sample may be carry-over from other donors' samples. The CDR3 is CASSLEIGYTF. For the CDR3, the DNA is TGTGCCAGCAGCCTTGAAATTGGCTACACCTTC.